This T cell receptor beta chain comes out of a study of shared clonotypes between healthy human individuals. Splitting of CD4+ cells produced CD45RA+ naive and CD45RA-negative memory subsets. This CDR3 spans 15 amino acids. The V gene's germline CDR1 is MDHEN and CDR2 SYDVKM. V trimming: 5 bases; J trimming: 2 bases; junction bases outside the gene matches: 5. Genomic DNA belonging to each subset was distributed in equal measure over several immunoSEQ plates. Clones were sequenced by immunoSEQ multiplex PCR, and TCRdb holds only the in-frame ones, with some missing. The sample records approximately 940,000 clones, approximately 80% being singletons.

The V and J genes are TRBV28 and TRBJ2-3, with 9 bases identical to TRBD1. The TCR comes from a young man in good health. What was sequenced was memory CD4+ T cells sorted from blood. Subset given: CD45RA-negative fraction. CDR3 sequence (DNA): TGTGCCAGCAGTCCCGGGACAGGGCACACAGATACGCAGTATTTT. Translated: CASSPGTGHTDTQYF.